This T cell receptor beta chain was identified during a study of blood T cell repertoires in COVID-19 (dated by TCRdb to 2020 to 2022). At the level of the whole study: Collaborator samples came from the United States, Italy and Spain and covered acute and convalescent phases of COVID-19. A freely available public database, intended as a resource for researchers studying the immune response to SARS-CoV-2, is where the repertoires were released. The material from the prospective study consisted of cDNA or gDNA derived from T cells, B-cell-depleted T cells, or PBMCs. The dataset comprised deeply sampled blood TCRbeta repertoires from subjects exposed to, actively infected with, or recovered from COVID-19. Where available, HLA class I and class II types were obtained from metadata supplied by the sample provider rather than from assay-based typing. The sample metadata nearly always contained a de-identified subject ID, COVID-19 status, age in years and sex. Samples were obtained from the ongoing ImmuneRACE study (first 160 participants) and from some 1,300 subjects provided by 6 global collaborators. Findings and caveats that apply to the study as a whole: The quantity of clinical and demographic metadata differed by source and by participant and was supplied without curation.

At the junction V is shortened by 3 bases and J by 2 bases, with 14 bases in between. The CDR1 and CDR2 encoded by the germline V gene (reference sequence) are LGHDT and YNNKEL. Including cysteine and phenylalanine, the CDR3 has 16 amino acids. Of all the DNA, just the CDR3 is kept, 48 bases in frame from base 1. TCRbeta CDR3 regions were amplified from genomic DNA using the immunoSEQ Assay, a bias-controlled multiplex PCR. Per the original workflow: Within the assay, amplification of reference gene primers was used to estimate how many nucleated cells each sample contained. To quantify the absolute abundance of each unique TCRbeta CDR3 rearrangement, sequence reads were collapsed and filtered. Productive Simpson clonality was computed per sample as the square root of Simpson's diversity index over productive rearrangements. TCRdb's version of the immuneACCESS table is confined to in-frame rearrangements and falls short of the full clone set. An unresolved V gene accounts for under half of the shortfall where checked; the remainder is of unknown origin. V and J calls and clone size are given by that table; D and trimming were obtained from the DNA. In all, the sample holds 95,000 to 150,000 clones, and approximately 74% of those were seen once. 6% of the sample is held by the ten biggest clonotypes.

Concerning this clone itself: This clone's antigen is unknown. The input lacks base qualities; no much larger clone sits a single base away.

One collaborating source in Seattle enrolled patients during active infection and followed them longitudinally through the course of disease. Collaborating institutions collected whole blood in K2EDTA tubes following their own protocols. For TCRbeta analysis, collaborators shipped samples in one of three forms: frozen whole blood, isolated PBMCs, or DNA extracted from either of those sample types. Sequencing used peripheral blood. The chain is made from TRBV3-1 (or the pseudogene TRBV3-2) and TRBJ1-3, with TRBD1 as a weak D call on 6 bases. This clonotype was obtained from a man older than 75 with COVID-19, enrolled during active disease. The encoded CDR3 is CASSHITGFAGNTIYF. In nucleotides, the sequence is TGTGCCAGCAGCCATATCACAGGGTTCGCTGGAAACACCATATATTTT.